Listed below are T cell receptor beta chains from one sample, sequenced in a study of human T cells and chemical hapten exposure. TCRdb called the RACE reads again in MiXCR, with one record for every CDR3 protein. This sample carries about 190,000 distinct CDR3 sequences, 24% of them seen once, and the ten largest clones take about 2.3%. Sequenced here: whole blood, sampled in connection with sensitization to the hapten diphenylcyclopropenone (DPC). These receptors came from a woman between 40 and 55 years old with alopecia areata. Some clones in this sample may be carry-over from other donors' samples. The CDR3 runs from the conserved cysteine through the conserved F or W. A D gene is named only where the DNA matches it firmly. Expanded clones are given a class, and other clones once, few, many or no size at all.

CDR3aa	CDR3nt	v_gene	j_gene	abundance	d_gene
CASSFPGRLGAYNEQFF	TGTGCCAGCAGTTTTCCGGGACGGTTGGGAGCCTACAATGAGCAGTTCTTC	TRBV28	TRBJ2-1	few	-
CSVEMTGRDTQYF	TGCAGCGTTGAAATGACAGGGAGAGATACGCAGTATTTT	TRBV29-1	TRBJ2-3	many	TRBD1
CASSPRSAGGELFF	TGTGCCAGCAGCCCCCGATCGGCGGGCGGGGAGCTGTTTTTT	TRBV9	TRBJ2-2	few	-
CASSLLASRAQEEAFF	TGTGCCAGCAGCTTATTAGCTAGTAGGGCCCAAGAGGAAGCTTTCTTT	TRBV7-9	TRBJ1-1	-	-
CASSSRTTETQYF	TGTGCCAGCAGTTCCCGGACAACCGAGACCCAGTACTTC	TRBV27	TRBJ2-5	-	-
CASRIGGPGDTQYF	TGTGCCAGCAGGATCGGAGGGCCCGGAGATACGCAGTATTTT	TRBV6-1	TRBJ2-3	-	-
CASSQGTSGNEQFF	TGTGCCAGCAGCCAGGGGACTAGCGGCAATGAGCAGTTCTTC	TRBV3-1	TRBJ2-1	few	TRBD2
CASSQESSGSYEQYF	TGTGCCAGCAGCCAAGAGTCTAGCGGGTCCTACGAGCAGTACTTC	TRBV4-2	TRBJ2-7	many	TRBD2
CASSYSKVVGKLFF	TGTGCCAGCAGTTACTCGAAGGTGGTCGGAAAACTGTTTTTT	TRBV6-5	TRBJ1-4	-	-
CASSQNIPYEQYF	TGTGCCAGCAGCCAAAACATTCCCTACGAGCAGTACTTC	TRBV28	TRBJ2-7	few	-
CASSGLMETQYF	TGTGCCAGCAGCGGGCTAATGGAGACCCAGTACTTC	TRBV6-2/TRBV6-3	TRBJ2-5	few	-
CASSLGGGDGYTF	TGCGCCAGCAGCTTGGGTGGAGGAGACGGCTACACCTTC	TRBV5-1	TRBJ1-2	-	-
CASRRLAGRTSTDTQYF	TGTGCCAGCAGGAGGCTAGCGGGACGTACTAGCACAGATACGCAGTATTTT	TRBV7-8	TRBJ2-3	few	TRBD2
CASSLWLGNTGELFF	TGTGCCAGCAGCTTATGGTTGGGGAACACCGGGGAGCTGTTTTTT	TRBV7-3	TRBJ2-2	-	-
CASSGQGAKNIQYF	TGTGCCAGCAGTGGCCAGGGGGCCAAAAACATTCAGTACTTC	TRBV2	TRBJ2-4	few	-
CSVETSYEQYF	TGCAGCGTTGAAACCTCCTACGAGCAGTACTTC	TRBV29-1	TRBJ2-7	many	-
CASSQDGGSSYNEQFF	TGCGCCAGCAGCCAAGACGGGGGGAGCTCCTACAATGAGCAGTTCTTC	TRBV4-3	TRBJ2-1	-	TRBD2
CSASAGEAFF	TGCAGTGCTAGTGCCGGGGAAGCTTTCTTT	TRBV20-1	TRBJ1-1	few	-
CASSQDVTLGNTIYF	TGCGCCAGCAGCCAAGACGTTACACTCGGAAACACCATATATTTT	TRBV4-1	TRBJ1-3	many	-
CASSLEPGQGTYEQYF	TGTGCCAGCAGCTTAGAACCGGGACAGGGAACCTACGAGCAGTACTTC	TRBV7-9	TRBJ2-7	-	TRBD1
CASSLYRLMDTEAFF	TGTGCCAGCAGTTTATATAGGCTTATGGACACTGAAGCTTTCTTT	TRBV12-3/TRBV12-4	TRBJ1-1	-	-
CSVGTRSGNTIYF	TGCAGCGTTGGGACCCGCTCTGGAAACACCATATATTTT	TRBV29-1	TRBJ1-3	many	-
CASSSTSGYNEQFF	TGTGCCAGCAGCTCAACTAGCGGGTACAATGAGCAGTTCTTC	TRBV9	TRBJ2-1	-	TRBD2
CASSEGGGQTYGYTF	TGTGCCAGCAGTGAAGGGGGAGGACAGACCTATGGCTACACCTTC	TRBV6-1	TRBJ1-2	-	-
CASSPDENIQYF	TGCGCCAGCAGCCCTGATGAGAACATTCAGTACTTC	TRBV5-1	TRBJ2-4	-	-